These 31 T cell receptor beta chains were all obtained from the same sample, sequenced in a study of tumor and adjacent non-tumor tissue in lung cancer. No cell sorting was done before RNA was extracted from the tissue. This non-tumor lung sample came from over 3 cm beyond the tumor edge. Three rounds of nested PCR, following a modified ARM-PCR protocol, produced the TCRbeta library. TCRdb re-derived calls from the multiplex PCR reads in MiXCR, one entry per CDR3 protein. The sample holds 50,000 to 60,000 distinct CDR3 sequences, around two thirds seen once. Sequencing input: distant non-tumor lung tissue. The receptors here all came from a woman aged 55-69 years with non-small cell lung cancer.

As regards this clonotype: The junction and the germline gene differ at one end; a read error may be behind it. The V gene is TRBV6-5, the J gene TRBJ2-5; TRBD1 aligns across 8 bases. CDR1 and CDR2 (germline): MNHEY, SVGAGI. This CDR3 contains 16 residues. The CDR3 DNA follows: TGTGTCAGCAGCAGGACCGGGACAGGAGGCGCGGAGACCCAGTACTTC. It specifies CVSSRTGTGGAETQYF.

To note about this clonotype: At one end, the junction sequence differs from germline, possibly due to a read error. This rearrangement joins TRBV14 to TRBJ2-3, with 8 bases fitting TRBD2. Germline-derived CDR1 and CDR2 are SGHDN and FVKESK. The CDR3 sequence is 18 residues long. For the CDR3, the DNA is TGTGCCACCAGCCAACCCCCGGGATTAGCGGGGAGGATAGATACGCAGTATTTT. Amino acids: CATSQPPGLAGRIDTQYF.

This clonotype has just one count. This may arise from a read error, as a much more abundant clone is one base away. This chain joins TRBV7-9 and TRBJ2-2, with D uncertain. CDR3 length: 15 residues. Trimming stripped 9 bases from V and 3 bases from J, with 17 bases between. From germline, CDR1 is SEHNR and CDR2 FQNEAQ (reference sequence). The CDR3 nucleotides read TGTGCCAGGAGCCCACAGAACCCGTACACCGGGGAGCTGTTTTTT. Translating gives CARSPQNPYTGELFF.

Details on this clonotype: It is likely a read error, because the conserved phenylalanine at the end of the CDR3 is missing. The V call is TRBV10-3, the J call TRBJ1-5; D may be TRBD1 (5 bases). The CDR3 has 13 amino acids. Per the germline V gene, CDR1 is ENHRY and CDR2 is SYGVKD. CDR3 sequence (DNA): TGTGCCATCGCGGGGGGTAGCGATCAGCCCCAGCATTAT. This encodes CAIAGGSDQPQHY.

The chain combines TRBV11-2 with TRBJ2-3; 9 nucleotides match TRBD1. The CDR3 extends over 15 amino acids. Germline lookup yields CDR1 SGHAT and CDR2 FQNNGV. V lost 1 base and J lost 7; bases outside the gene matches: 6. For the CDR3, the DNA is TGTGCCAGCAGCTTAGTGGGGACAGGGAAGAATACGCAGTATTTT. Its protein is CASSLVGTGKNTQYF.

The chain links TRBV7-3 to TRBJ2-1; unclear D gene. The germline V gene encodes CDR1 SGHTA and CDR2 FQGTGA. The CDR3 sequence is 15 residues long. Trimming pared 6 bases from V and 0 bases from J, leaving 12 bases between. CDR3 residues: CASSFSRDSYNEQFF. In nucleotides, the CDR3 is TGTGCCAGCAGTTTTAGCAGAGACTCCTACAATGAGCAGTTCTTC.

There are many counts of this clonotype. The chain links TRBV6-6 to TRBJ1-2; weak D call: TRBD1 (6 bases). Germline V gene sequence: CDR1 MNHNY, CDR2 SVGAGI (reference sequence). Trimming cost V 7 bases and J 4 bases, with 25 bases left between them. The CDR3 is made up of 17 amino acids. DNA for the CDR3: TGTGCCAGCATTGATACATTAACGGACAGCGCCGGCTATGGCTACACCTTC. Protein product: CASIDTLTDSAGYGYTF.

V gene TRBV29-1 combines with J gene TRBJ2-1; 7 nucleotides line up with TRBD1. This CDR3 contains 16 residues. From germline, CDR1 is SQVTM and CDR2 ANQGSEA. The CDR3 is CGLESGTVSSYNEQFF. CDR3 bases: TGCGGCCTTGAGAGTGGGACAGTTAGCTCCTACAATGAGCAGTTCTTC.

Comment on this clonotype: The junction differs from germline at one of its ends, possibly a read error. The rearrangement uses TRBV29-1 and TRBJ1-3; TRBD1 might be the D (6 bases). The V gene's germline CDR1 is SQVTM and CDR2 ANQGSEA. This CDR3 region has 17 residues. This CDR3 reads CSVKDFGGRRVGNTIYF. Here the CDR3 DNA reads TGCAGCGTTAAAGATTTTGGGGGGCGCCGGGTCGGAAACACCATATATTTT.

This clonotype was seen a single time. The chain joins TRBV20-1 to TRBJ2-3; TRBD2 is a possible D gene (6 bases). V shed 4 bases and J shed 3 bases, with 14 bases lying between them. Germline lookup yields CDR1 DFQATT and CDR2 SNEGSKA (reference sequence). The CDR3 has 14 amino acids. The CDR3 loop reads CSAKGRDLTDTQYF. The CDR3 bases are TGCAGTGCTAAGGGGCGGGACCTGACAGATACGCAGTATTTT.

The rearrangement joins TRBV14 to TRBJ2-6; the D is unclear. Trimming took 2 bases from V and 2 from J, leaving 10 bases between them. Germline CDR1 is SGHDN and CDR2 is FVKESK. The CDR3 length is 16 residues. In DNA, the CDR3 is TGTGCCAGCAGCCAAATGACATTTCCTGGGGCCAACGTCCTGACTTTC. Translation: CASSQMTFPGANVLTF. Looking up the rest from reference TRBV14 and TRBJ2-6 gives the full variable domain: EAGVTQFPSHSVIEKGQTVTLRCDPISGHDNLYWYRRVMGKEIKFLLHFVKESKQDESGMPNNRFLAERTGGTYSTLKVQPAELEDSGVYFCASSQMTFPGANVLTFGAGSRLTVL.

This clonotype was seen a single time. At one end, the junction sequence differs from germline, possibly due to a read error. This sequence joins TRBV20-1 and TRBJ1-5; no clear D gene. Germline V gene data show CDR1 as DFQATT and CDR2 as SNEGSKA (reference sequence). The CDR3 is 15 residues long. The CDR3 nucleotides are TGCAGTGCTAGAGATATAAAGGCGGAGATTCAGCCCCAGCAGTTT. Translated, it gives CSARDIKAEIQPQQF.

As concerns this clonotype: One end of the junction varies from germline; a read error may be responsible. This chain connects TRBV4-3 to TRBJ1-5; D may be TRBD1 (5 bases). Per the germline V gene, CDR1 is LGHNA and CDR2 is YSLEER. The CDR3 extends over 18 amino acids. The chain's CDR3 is CVSSQYWAKPRGSQHQHF. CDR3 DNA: TGCGTCAGCAGCCAATACTGGGCTAAACCTAGGGGATCCCAGCACCAGCATTTT.

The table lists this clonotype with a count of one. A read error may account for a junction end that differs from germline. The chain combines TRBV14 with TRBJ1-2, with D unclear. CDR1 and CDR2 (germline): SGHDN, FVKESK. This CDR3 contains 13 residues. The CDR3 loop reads CASSQDLDYGYSF. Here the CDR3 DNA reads TGTGCCAGCAGCCAAGATCTTGACTATGGCTACAGCTTC.

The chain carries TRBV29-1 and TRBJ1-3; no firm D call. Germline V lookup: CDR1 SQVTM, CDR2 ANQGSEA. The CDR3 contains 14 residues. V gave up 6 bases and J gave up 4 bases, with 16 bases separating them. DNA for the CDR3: TGCAGCGTCAAGGCAGTGATGGCCGGAAACACCATATATTTT. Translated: CSVKAVMAGNTIYF.

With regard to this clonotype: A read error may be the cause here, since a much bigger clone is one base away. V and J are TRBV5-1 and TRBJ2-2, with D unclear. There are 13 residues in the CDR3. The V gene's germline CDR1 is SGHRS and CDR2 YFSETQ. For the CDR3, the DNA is TGCGTCACCAACGAAGGGAACACCGGGGAGCTGTTTTTT. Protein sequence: CVTNEGNTGELFF.

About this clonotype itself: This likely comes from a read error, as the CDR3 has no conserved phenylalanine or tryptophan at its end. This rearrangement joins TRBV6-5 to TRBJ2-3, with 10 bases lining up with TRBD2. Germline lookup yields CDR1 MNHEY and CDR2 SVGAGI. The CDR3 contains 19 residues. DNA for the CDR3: TGTGCCAGCAGTTACACGGGTTCTAGCGGGGGCTCTAGCACAGATACACAGTATCTT. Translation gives CASSYTGSSGGSSTDTQYL.

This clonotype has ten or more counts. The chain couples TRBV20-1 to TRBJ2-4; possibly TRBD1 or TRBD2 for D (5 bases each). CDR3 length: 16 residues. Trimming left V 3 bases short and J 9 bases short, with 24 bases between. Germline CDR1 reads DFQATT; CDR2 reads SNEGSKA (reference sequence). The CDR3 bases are TGCAGTGCTAGGACCCTGGAAACGGGGCCGAGTGGCATTCAGTACTTC. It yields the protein CSARTLETGPSGIQYF.

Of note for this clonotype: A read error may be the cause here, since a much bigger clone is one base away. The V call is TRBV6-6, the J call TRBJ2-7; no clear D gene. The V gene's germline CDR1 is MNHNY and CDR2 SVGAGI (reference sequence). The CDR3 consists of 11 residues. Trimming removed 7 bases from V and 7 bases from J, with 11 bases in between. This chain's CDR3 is CASNSQREQYF. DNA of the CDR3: TGTGCCAGCAATTCCCAGAGGGAGCAGTACTTC.

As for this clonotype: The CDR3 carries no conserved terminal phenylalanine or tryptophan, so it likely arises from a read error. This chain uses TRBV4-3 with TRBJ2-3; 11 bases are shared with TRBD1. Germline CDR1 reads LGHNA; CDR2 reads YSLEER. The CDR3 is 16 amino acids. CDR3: CAISQDRGQGADTQYS. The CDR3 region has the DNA TGCGCCATCAGCCAAGATAGGGGACAGGGGGCAGATACGCAGTATTCT.

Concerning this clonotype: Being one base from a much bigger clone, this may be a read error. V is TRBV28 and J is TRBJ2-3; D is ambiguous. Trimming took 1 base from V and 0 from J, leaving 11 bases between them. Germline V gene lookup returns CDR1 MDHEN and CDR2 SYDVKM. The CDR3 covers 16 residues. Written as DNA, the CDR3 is TGTGCCAGCAGTTTATCGGGTACCACTAGCACAGATACGCAGTATTTT. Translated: CASSLSGTTSTDTQYF.

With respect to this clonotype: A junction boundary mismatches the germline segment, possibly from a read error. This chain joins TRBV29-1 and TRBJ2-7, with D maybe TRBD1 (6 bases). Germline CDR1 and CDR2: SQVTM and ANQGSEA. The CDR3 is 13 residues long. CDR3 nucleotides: TGCAGCGTTCTGGGGGCAAATGGTTACGAGCAATACTTC. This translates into CSVLGANGYEQYF.

The CDR3 DNA is TGTGCCAGCAGCCCCCCTTCCGGGCGGGGGGATGAGACCCAGTACTTC. It translates to CASSPPSGRGDETQYF. The chain uses TRBV7-9 and TRBJ2-5; 8 nucleotides align to TRBD2. The CDR3 consists of 16 residues. The junction had 13 bases not matched to a gene; V was cut back by 5 bases and J by 5 bases. Germline V lookup: CDR1 SEHNR, CDR2 FQNEAQ (reference sequence).

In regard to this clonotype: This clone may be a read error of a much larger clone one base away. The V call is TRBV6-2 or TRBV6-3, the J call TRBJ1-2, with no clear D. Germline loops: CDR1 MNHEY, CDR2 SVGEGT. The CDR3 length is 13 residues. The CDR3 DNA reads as TGTACCAGCAGAATGGCGAACCTCTATGGCCACACCTTC. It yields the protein CTSRMANLYGHTF.

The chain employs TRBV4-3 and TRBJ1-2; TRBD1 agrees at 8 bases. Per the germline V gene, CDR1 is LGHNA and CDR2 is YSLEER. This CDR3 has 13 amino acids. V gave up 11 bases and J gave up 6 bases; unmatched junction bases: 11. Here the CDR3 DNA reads TGCGCCGGTAGCCAAAGGACAGGGAATGGCTACACCTTC. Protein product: CAGSQRTGNGYTF.

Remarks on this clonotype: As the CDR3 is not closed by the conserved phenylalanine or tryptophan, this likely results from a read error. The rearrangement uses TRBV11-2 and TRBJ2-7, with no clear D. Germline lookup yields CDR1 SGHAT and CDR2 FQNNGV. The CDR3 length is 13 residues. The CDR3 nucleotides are TGTGTCAGCAATTCACTCGGGCTATACGAGCAGTACATC. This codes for CVSNSLGLYEQYI.

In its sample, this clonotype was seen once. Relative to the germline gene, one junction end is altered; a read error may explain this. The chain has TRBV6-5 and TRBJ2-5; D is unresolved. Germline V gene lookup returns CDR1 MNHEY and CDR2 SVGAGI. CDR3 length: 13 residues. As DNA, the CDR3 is TGTGCCACTTCTTTGTCCCTTTTGGAGACCCGGTACTTC. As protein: CATSLSLLETRYF.

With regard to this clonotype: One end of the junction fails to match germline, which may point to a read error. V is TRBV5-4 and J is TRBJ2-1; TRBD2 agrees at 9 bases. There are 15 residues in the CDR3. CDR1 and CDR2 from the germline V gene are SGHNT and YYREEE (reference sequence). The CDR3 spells CVSSLDSGRSNGQFF. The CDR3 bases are TGTGTCAGCAGCTTGGATAGCGGGAGAAGTAATGGGCAGTTCTTC. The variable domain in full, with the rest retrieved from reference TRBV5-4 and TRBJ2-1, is ETGVTQSPTHLIKTRGQQVTLRCSSQSGHNTVSWYQQALGQGPQFIFQYYREEENGRGNFPPRFSGLQFPNYSSELNVNALELDDSALYLCVSSLDSGRSNGQFFGPGTRLTVL.

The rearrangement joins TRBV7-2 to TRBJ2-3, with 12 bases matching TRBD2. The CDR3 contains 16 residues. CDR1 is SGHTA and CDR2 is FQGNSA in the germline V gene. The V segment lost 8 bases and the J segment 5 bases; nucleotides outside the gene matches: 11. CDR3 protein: CASEILAGGPVDTQYF. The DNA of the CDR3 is TGTGCCAGCGAAATCCTAGCGGGGGGGCCCGTAGATACGCAGTATTTT.

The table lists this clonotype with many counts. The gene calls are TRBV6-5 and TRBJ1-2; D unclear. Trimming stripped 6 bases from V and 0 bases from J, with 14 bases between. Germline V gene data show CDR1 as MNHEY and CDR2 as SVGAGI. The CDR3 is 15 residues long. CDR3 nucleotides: TGTGCCAGCAGCGTAGACCCTAACCCTAACTATGGCTACACCTTC. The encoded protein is CASSVDPNPNYGYTF.

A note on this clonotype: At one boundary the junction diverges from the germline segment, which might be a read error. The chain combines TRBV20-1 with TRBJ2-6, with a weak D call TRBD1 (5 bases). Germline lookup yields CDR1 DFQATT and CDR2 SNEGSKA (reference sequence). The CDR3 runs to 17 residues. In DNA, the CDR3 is TGCAGTGCTACCCGACTTTCAGGGAACTCTGGGGCCAACGTCCTGTCTTTC. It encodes CSATRLSGNSGANVLSF.